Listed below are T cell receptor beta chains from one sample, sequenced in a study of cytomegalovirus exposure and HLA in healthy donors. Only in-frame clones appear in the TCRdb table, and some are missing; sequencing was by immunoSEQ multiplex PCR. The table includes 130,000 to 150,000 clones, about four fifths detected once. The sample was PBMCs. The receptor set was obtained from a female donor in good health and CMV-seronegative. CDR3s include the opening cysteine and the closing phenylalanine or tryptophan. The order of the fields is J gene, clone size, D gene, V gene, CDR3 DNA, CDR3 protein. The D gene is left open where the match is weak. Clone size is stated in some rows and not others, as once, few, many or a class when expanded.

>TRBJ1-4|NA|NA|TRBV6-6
TGTGCCAGCAGGGACCTATACAGGGCTCGAGAAAAACTGTTTTTT
CASRDLYRAREKLFF
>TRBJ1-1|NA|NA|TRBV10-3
TGTGCCATCAGCTCAGGGTTAGGGGCTTTCTTT
CAISSGLGAFF
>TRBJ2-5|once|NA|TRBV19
TGTGCCAGTAGTATAAGGCAAGGGGTGGAGACCCAGTACTTC
CASSIRQGVETQYF
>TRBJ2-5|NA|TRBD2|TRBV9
TGTGCCAGCAGCCCGGGACTAGCTCTGGAGACCCAGTACTTC
CASSPGLALETQYF
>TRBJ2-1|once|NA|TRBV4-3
TGCGCCAGCAGCCAAGAGGGGCTGGGAAGGCCGGGCTTCTTC
CASSQEGLGRPGFF
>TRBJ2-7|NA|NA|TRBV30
TGTGCCTGGAGTGAAGGGGGGGCCCACGAGCAGTACTTC
CAWSEGGAHEQYF
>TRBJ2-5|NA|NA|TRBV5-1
TGCGCCAGCAGCCCAACAGGGATCCAAGAGACCCAGTACTTC
CASSPTGIQETQYF
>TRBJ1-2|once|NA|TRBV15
TGTGCCACCAGCAGAGGTCCAGGGCTAAACTATGGCTACACCTTC
CATSRGPGLNYGYTF
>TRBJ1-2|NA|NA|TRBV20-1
TGCAGTGAAGGACGGAGAGGGGGCTACACCTTC
CSEGRRGGYTF
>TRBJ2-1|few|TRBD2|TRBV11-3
TGTGCCAGCAGCCCCTTAGCGGGGGACGGGCTCAATGAGCAGTTCTTC
CASSPLAGDGLNEQFF
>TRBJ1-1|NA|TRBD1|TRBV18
TGTGCCAGCTCAAGGGGACAGGGGATGAACACTGAAGCTTTCTTT
CASSRGQGMNTEAFF
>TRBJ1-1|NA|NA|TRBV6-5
TGTGCCAGCAGCCCTTACAGGGCCCAGAGCACTGAAGCTTTCTTT
CASSPYRAQSTEAFF
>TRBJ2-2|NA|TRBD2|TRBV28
TGTGCCAGCAGTTTGCGGGGGGTGAACACCGGGGAGCTGTTTTTT
CASSLRGVNTGELFF